These 20 T cell receptor beta chains came from one sample sequenced in a study of T cell responses to AZD1222 COVID-19 vaccine. Clones were read by immunoSEQ multiplex PCR, and TCRdb kept only the in-frame ones, dropping some. The sample lists some 100,000 clones, approximately 90% occurring once. Source: peripheral blood, taken on day 0 of AZD1222 vaccination. These TCRs come from an adult in good health.

The gene calls are TRBV12-3 or TRBV12-4 and TRBJ2-1, with D perhaps given as TRBD1 or TRBD2 (5 bases each). The length of the CDR3 is 13 residues. The V end was cut by 5 bases, the J end by 7 bases, with 12 bases between. The CDR3 loop reads CASSPEWGNEQFF. The CDR3 nucleotides read TGTGCCAGCAGTCCCGAATGGGGGAATGAGCAGTTCTTC.

The chain carries TRBV10-3 and TRBJ2-5; D ambiguous. Trimming cost V 6 bases and J 2 bases, with 10 bases left between them. Germline CDR1 ENHRY, CDR2 SYGVKD. This CDR3 comprises 13 residues. The CDR3 sequence is CAISPRAQETQYF. The CDR3 DNA follows: TGTGCCATCAGCCCTCGTGCTCAAGAGACCCAGTACTTC.

The J gene is TRBJ1-6, the V gene TRBV7-2, with 9 bases lining up with TRBD1. From germline, CDR1 is SGHTA and CDR2 FQGNSA. The V gene end was trimmed by 5 bases and the J gene end by 11 bases; junction bases not matched to a gene: 16. The CDR3 length is 17 residues. CDR3 sequence: CASSAIPGGQGVAPLHF. The DNA of the CDR3 is TGTGCCAGCAGCGCTATCCCGGGGGGACAGGGAGTCGCACCCCTCCACTTT.

The J gene is TRBJ1-2, the V gene TRBV7-8; 7 bases agree with TRBD1. The J segment lost 4 bases and the V segment lost 5 bases, leaving 10 bases of the junction unmatched. The CDR3 contains 15 residues. From germline, CDR1 is SGHVS and CDR2 FQNEAQ. CDR3: CASSPGQAVSYGYTF. DNA of the CDR3: TGTGCCAGCAGCCCAGGACAGGCCGTAAGCTATGGCTACACCTTC.

The rearrangement joins TRBV6-5 to TRBJ1-5; D is unclear. This CDR3 region has 15 residues. Trimming took 0 bases from V and 2 from J, leaving 8 bases between them. The germline gives CDR1 MNHEY, CDR2 SVGAGI. CDR3 in DNA: TGTGCCAGCAGTTACTCCTCAGGCGGCAATCAGCCCCAGCATTTT. Amino acids: CASSYSSGGNQPQHF.

The CDR3 DNA is TGTGCCAGCAGTTCGACGGGTTCACCCCTCCACTTT. Amino acids: CASSSTGSPLHF. The chain is built from TRBV6-5 and TRBJ1-6; D uncertain. Germline CDR1 is MNHEY and CDR2 is SVGAGI. Trimming removed 4 bases from V and 9 bases from J, with 7 bases in between. This CDR3 comprises 12 residues.

This rearrangement joins TRBV19 to TRBJ2-4, with D perhaps matching TRBD1 (7 bases). V dropped 3 bases and J dropped 0 bases, with 15 bases sitting between them. This CDR3 spans 17 amino acids. Looked up from germline, CDR1 is LNHDA and CDR2 is SQIVND (reference sequence). Written as DNA, the CDR3 is TGTGCCAGTAGTATGGAGGGACAGTATCTAGCCAAAAACATTCAGTACTTC. Translation: CASSMEGQYLAKNIQYF.

The rearrangement uses TRBV6-6 and TRBJ2-3; D gene ambiguous. The V gene lost 6 bases and the J gene lost 0 bases, with 13 bases spanning the gap. The CDR3 has 15 residues. CDR1 is MNHNY and CDR2 is SVGAGI in the germline V gene (reference sequence). The CDR3 is CASSPDRHSTDTQYF. The CDR3 coding sequence is TGTGCCAGCAGCCCCGACCGACATAGCACAGATACGCAGTATTTT.

This chain joins TRBV18 and TRBJ2-2; no clear D. The CDR3 has 15 residues. Germline assignment: CDR1 KGHSH and CDR2 LQKENI. The V end lost 0 bases, the J end lost 7 bases, and 12 bases lay between the germline ends. This CDR3 reads CASSPPSTTVGELFF. The CDR3, as DNA: TGTGCCAGCTCACCACCGTCGACGACGGTCGGGGAGCTGTTTTTT.

This clone was detected only a few times. The chain employs TRBV6-5 and TRBJ2-1, with 13 bases fitting TRBD2. The length of the CDR3 is 13 residues. The V gene's germline CDR1 is MNHEY and CDR2 SVGAGI. After removal of 7 bases from V and 7 bases from J, the junction contained 1 base not matched to a gene. Written as DNA, the CDR3 is TGTGCCAGCATGACTAGCGGGGGGAATGAGCAGTTCTTC. Its translation is CASMTSGGNEQFF.

The V gene is TRBV19, the J gene TRBJ1-6, with 9 bases identical to TRBD1. Trimming removed 4 bases from V and 9 bases from J; junction bases left unmatched: 7. Germline V gene sequence: CDR1 LNHDA, CDR2 SQIVND (reference sequence). This CDR3 region has 15 residues. The CDR3 reads CASSTADRGVSPLHF. The DNA of the CDR3 is TGTGCCAGTAGTACTGCGGACAGGGGAGTTTCACCCCTCCACTTT.

The gene calls are TRBV19 and TRBJ2-7, with D maybe TRBD1 (6 bases). CDR1 LNHDA and CDR2 SQIVND come from the germline V gene (reference sequence). This CDR3 contains 13 residues. V lost 6 bases to trimming and J lost 2 bases, with 11 bases between them. CDR3 sequence reads: CASRQGTTYEQYF. In DNA form, the CDR3 reads TGTGCCAGTAGACAGGGTACTACCTACGAGCAGTACTTC.

This chain links TRBV14 with TRBJ2-6, with unresolved D. In germline, CDR1 is SGHDN, CDR2 FVKESK. The CDR3 loop spans 12 amino acids. Trimming removed 8 bases from V and 4 bases from J, with 6 bases in between. The CDR3 sequence: CASAPGANVLTF. As DNA, the CDR3 is TGTGCCAGCGCTCCCGGGGCCAACGTCCTGACTTTC.

V gene TRBV5-1 combines with J gene TRBJ2-1; TRBD1 aligns across 9 bases. The V and J ends lost 0 bases and 1 base, in that order; junction bases with no gene match: 5. Per germline, CDR1 SGHRS and CDR2 YFSETQ. The length of the CDR3 is 17 residues. The CDR3 region has the DNA TGCGCCAGCAGCTTGGCCACGGGACAGGGATCCTACAATGAGCAGTTCTTC. This translates into CASSLATGQGSYNEQFF.

The V and J genes are TRBV28 and TRBJ1-2; no clear D. Trimming stripped 2 bases from V and 5 bases from J, with 6 bases between. The CDR3 is 12 amino acids. CDR1 is MDHEN, CDR2 SYDVKM, per germline. The CDR3 sequence is CASSLRQYGYTF. The CDR3 DNA reads as TGTGCCAGCAGTTTAAGGCAGTATGGCTACACCTTC.

This chain links TRBV19 with TRBJ2-5, with TRBD2 as a possible D gene (6 bases). V dropped 3 bases and J dropped 1 base, with 9 bases sitting between them. This CDR3 contains 14 residues. In germline, CDR1 is LNHDA, CDR2 SQIVND (reference sequence). The CDR3 is CASSIGGAQETQYF. The CDR3 coding sequence is TGTGCCAGTAGTATTGGAGGGGCCCAAGAGACCCAGTACTTC. The whole variable domain, filled in from reference TRBV19 and TRBJ2-5, reads DGGITQSPKYLFRKEGQNVTLSCEQNLNHDAMYWYRQDPGQGLRLIYYSQIVNDFQKGDIAEGYSVSREKKESFPLTVTSAQKNPTAFYLCASSIGGAQETQYFGPGTRLLVL.

The CDR3 nucleotides read TGTGCCAGCAGCCAAAATCGGCGTTTACGGGGGGAAAAACTGTTTTTT. Amino acids: CASSQNRRLRGEKLFF. The chain joins TRBV14 to TRBJ1-4, with D tentatively TRBD1 (5 bases). CDR1 and CDR2 (germline): SGHDN, FVKESK. V was trimmed by 2 bases and J by 8 bases, leaving 18 bases between them. This CDR3 region has 16 residues.

This clone was seen a handful of times. This chain uses TRBV18 with TRBJ2-7; D perhaps matches TRBD1 (5 bases). The CDR3 extends over 14 amino acids. V lost 5 bases to trimming and J lost 0 bases, with 11 bases between them. The germline V gene has CDR1 KGHSH and CDR2 LQKENI. CDR3 protein: CASSTPDSSYEQYF. CDR3 bases: TGTGCCAGCTCAACCCCAGACAGCTCCTACGAGCAGTACTTC. The variable domain in full, with the rest retrieved from reference TRBV18 and TRBJ2-7, is NAGVMQNPRHLVRRRGQEARLRCSPMKGHSHVYWYRQLPEEGLKFMVYLQKENIIDESGMPKERFSAEFPKEGPSILRIQQVVRGDSAAYFCASSTPDSSYEQYFGPGTRLTVT.

In its sample, this clone was seen once. This chain uses TRBV12-3 or TRBV12-4 with TRBJ2-1; 12 bases fit TRBD2. CDR3 length equals 13 residues. Trimming removed 6 bases from V and 9 bases from J; junction bases left unmatched: 3. This CDR3 is CASRTSGGGEQFF. CDR3 DNA sequence: TGTGCCAGCAGGACTAGCGGGGGAGGTGAGCAGTTCTTC.

This clone was detected only a few times. The J gene is TRBJ1-3, the V gene TRBV3-1 (or the pseudogene TRBV3-2); D gene uncertain. The V end lost 5 bases, the J end lost 2 bases, and 13 bases lay between the germline ends. CDR3 length: 15 amino acids. CDR1 is LGHDT, CDR2 YNNKEL, per germline (reference sequence). In DNA, the CDR3 is TGTGCCAGCAGCTACCTCGTAGGGCCTGGAAACACCATATATTTT. Translated, it gives CASSYLVGPGNTIYF.